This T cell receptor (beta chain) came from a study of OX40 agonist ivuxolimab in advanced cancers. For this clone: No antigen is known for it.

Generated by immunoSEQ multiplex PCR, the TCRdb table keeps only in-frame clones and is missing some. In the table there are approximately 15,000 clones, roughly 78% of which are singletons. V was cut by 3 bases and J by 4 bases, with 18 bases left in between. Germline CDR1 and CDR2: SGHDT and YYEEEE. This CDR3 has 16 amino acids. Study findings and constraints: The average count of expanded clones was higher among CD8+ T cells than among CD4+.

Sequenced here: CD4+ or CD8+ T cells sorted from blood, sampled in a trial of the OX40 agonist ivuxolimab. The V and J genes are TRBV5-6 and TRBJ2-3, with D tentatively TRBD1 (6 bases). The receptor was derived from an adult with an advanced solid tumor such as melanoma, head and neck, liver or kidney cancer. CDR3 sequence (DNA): TGTGCCAGCAGCTCCCGGGCAGGGGAGAGGCCAGATACGCAGTATTTT. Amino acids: CASSSRAGERPDTQYF.